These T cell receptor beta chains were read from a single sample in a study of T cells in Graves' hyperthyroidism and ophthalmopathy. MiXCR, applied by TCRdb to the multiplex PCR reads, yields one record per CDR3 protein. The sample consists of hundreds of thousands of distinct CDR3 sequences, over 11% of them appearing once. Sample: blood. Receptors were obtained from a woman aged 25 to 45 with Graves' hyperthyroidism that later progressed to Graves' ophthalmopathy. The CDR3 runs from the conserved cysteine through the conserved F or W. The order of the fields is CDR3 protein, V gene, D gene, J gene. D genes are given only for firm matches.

CASSTDRNQPQHF,TRBV12-3/TRBV12-4,.,TRBJ1-5
CSARGATGNTEAFF,TRBV20-1,.,TRBJ1-1
CASSSGHAGELFF,TRBV11-2,.,TRBJ2-2
CASDGRDYGYTF,TRBV12-3/TRBV12-4,.,TRBJ1-2
CASSHRDSSYEQYF,TRBV11-3,TRBD1,TRBJ2-7
CAGATAYEQYF,TRBV30,.,TRBJ2-7
CASSFRGNGNYGYTF,TRBV6-1,TRBD1,TRBJ1-2
CAISTAGGGTKSSYNEQFF,TRBV10-3,TRBD2,TRBJ2-1
CASSPDRTYEQYF,TRBV7-2,.,TRBJ2-7
CASSEGQGGAYEQYF,TRBV2,TRBD1,TRBJ2-7
CSVQRIGNTEAFF,TRBV20-1,.,TRBJ1-1
CASSYGRGEQFF,TRBV6-2/TRBV6-3,TRBD2,TRBJ2-1
CSARTGPYGYTF,TRBV20-1,.,TRBJ1-2
CASSSRDTLQRGYTF,TRBV28,.,TRBJ1-2
CAWSGGQGRSYTF,TRBV30,TRBD1,TRBJ1-2
CASSPVGAPDTQYF,TRBV19,.,TRBJ2-3
CASSQAMDRGHEQYF,TRBV3-1,TRBD1,TRBJ2-7
CASSTTGSNQPQHF,TRBV12-3/TRBV12-4,.,TRBJ1-5
CASGAGGQSYEQYF,TRBV7-9,.,TRBJ2-7
CATSDVGQGNGYTF,TRBV24-1,TRBD1,TRBJ1-2
CASSLAPGQGKTEAFF,TRBV7-6,TRBD1,TRBJ1-1
CASSQAAGEQYF,TRBV3-1,.,TRBJ2-7
CASSLAGGILYNEQFF,TRBV5-6,TRBD2,TRBJ2-1
CASRPSGEYNEQFF,TRBV6-2/TRBV6-3,TRBD2,TRBJ2-1
CASSPFTETQYF,TRBV2,.,TRBJ2-5
CAGSGDRVYGNTEAFF,TRBV2,TRBD1,TRBJ1-1
CASSLEGARGAFF,TRBV11-3,.,TRBJ1-1
CASQEETQYF,TRBV6-1,.,TRBJ2-5
CASSPWLGTGELFF,TRBV5-4,.,TRBJ2-2
CASSLETGRNEKLFF,TRBV7-9,TRBD1,TRBJ1-4
CASSLQGANYEQYF,TRBV5-4,TRBD1,TRBJ2-7
CASSYPGAEGEQFF,TRBV6-5,.,TRBJ2-1